Listed below are T cell receptor beta chains from one sample, sequenced in a study of blood T cell repertoires in COVID-19. This table comes from immunoSEQ multiplex PCR, and its TCRdb copy is limited to in-frame clones, with some not included. The profile shows approximately 190,000 clones, approximately 86% of them singletons. Input material: PBMCs or T cells enriched from blood (not recorded which). These receptors were taken from a woman aged 40 to 49 in a cohort exposed to, infected with or recovered from COVID-19 (not recorded which). CDR3s include the opening cysteine and the closing phenylalanine or tryptophan. A D gene is named only where the DNA matches it firmly. Not every row has a clone size; where given, it reads once, few, many or a size class.

d_call j_call clone_size v_call cdr3_aa cdr3_nt
TRBD1 TRBJ1-1 . TRBV5-4 CASSLARGQGPNTEAFF TGTGCCAGCAGCTTGGCCAGGGGACAGGGCCCGAACACTGAAGCTTTCTTT
. TRBJ1-1 . TRBV27 CASLRGGEMNTEAFF TGTGCCTCACTCAGGGGAGGGGAGATGAACACTGAAGCTTTCTTT
TRBD1 TRBJ1-1 . TRBV9 CASSSKDRGQNEAFF TGTGCCAGCAGCTCAAAGGACAGGGGGCAAAATGAAGCTTTCTTT
TRBD2 TRBJ2-7 few TRBV20-1 CSASPGTTYEQYF TGCAGTGCTAGTCCCGGGACTACCTACGAGCAGTACTTC
. TRBJ1-2 . TRBV4-1 CASSQGSTGFGYGYTF TGCGCCAGCAGCCAAGGGAGTACAGGGTTCGGATATGGCTACACCTTC
. TRBJ1-2 . TRBV28 CASSLKNTRGGQIYGYTF TGTGCCAGCAGTTTGAAAAACACCCGGGGTGGACAGATCTATGGCTACACCTTC
TRBD1 TRBJ1-1 . TRBV4-2 CASSPRTGGQTEAFF TGTGCCAGCAGCCCCCGGACAGGGGGACAGACTGAAGCTTTCTTT
TRBD1 TRBJ2-3 . TRBV5-1 CASRNRGTDTQYF TGCGCCAGCAGAAACAGGGGAACAGATACGCAGTATTTT
. TRBJ1-1 . TRBV30 CAWKSNSEAFF TGTGCCTGGAAAAGTAACAGTGAAGCTTTCTTT
. TRBJ2-2 . TRBV9 CASSTRTDNTGELFF TGTGCCAGCAGCACCCGGACAGATAACACCGGGGAGCTGTTTTTT
. TRBJ2-1 . TRBV7-9 CASSLVWGMEGNEQFF TGTGCCAGCAGCTTAGTTTGGGGGATGGAGGGTAATGAGCAGTTCTTC
TRBD1 TRBJ2-6 . TRBV27 CASSLWTGRTGANVLTF TGTGCCAGCAGTTTGTGGACAGGGCGGACTGGGGCCAACGTCCTGACTTTC
TRBD2 TRBJ2-3 . TRBV27 CASSPLAVSTDTQYF TGTGCCAGCAGTCCCCTAGCGGTTAGCACAGATACGCAGTATTTT
TRBD2 TRBJ2-1 . TRBV19 CASKERDYNEQFF TGTGCCAGTAAAGAGCGGGACTACAATGAGCAGTTCTTC
TRBD2 TRBJ2-1 . TRBV7-9 CASSFLTSGGYNEQFF TGTGCCAGCAGCTTTTTGACTAGCGGAGGGTACAATGAGCAGTTCTTC